The rows below give T cell receptor beta chains drawn from one sample of a study of PD-1 blockade in classical Hodgkin lymphoma. Method: immunoSEQ multiplex PCR; TCRdb's copy keeps in-frame clones and lacks some. The table shows some 48,000 clones, with approximately 80% occurring only once. The sample consisted of peripheral blood mononuclear cells (PBMCs), taken before the fourth cycle of nivolumab. These receptors were collected from a human donor with classical Hodgkin lymphoma. Both conserved end residues are part of each CDR3. Each record gives: D gene, V gene, CDR3 length, clone size, J gene, CDR3 DNA, CDR3 protein. The D gene is left open where the match is weak. The size entry is marked missing in some rows and otherwise reads once, few, many or a size class.

d_gene: TRBD1
v_gene: TRBV18
len: 17
abundance: once
j_gene: TRBJ1-1
CDR3nt: TGTGCCAGCTCACCACGGGCGCCGTGGACAGGGAACACTGAAGCTTTCTTT
CDR3aa: CASSPRAPWTGNTEAFF

d_gene: TRBD1
v_gene: TRBV5-4
len: 15
abundance: -
j_gene: TRBJ2-4
CDR3nt: TGTGCCAGCAGCTCCGGGACAGGGGCCAAAAACATTCAGTACTTC
CDR3aa: CASSSGTGAKNIQYF

d_gene: TRBD1
v_gene: TRBV2
len: 14
abundance: -
j_gene: TRBJ2-3
CDR3nt: TGTGCCAGCAGGGCGACAGGGGGGACGGATACGCAGTATTTT
CDR3aa: CASRATGGTDTQYF

d_gene: TRBD2
v_gene: TRBV5-1
len: 19
abundance: -
j_gene: TRBJ2-2
CDR3nt: TGCGCCAGCAGCTTGGCCCCTAGCGGGGGGGGTATGAACACCGGGGAGCTGTTTTTT
CDR3aa: CASSLAPSGGGMNTGELFF

d_gene: -
v_gene: TRBV19
len: 16
abundance: -
j_gene: TRBJ1-3
CDR3nt: TGTGCCAGCTCTGACCCGGGCAGGGGAACTGGAAACACCATATATTTT
CDR3aa: CASSDPGRGTGNTIYF

d_gene: -
v_gene: TRBV27
len: 12
abundance: once
j_gene: TRBJ2-2
CDR3nt: TGTGCCAGCCGGGGGCGCACCGGGGAGCTGTTTTTT
CDR3aa: CASRGRTGELFF

d_gene: -
v_gene: TRBV29-1
len: 12
abundance: -
j_gene: TRBJ2-3
CDR3nt: TGCAGCGTGGGGGGACCTGGGGATACGCAGTATTTT
CDR3aa: CSVGGPGDTQYF

d_gene: TRBD1
v_gene: TRBV28
len: 13
abundance: -
j_gene: TRBJ1-4
CDR3nt: TGTGCCAGCCGGGACAGGGGGAATGAAAAACTGTTTTTT
CDR3aa: CASRDRGNEKLFF

d_gene: -
v_gene: TRBV4-2
len: 11
abundance: -
j_gene: TRBJ1-2
CDR3nt: TGTGCCAGCAGCCAAGACGTCCGCTACACCTTC
CDR3aa: CASSQDVRYTF

d_gene: TRBD1
v_gene: TRBV19
len: 14
abundance: few
j_gene: TRBJ1-1
CDR3nt: TGTGCCAGTAGTACAAGACAGGGCGTAACTGAAGCTTTCTTT
CDR3aa: CASSTRQGVTEAFF

d_gene: -
v_gene: TRBV30
len: 14
abundance: many
j_gene: TRBJ2-5
CDR3nt: TGTGCCTGGAGTGTAAAGGTTCCCCCGGAGACCCAGTACTTC
CDR3aa: CAWSVKVPPETQYF

d_gene: -
v_gene: TRBV7-3
len: 15
abundance: -
j_gene: TRBJ2-5
CDR3nt: TGTGCCAGCAGCTTAGGATCCGGGCTCGCGGAGACCCAGTACTTC
CDR3aa: CASSLGSGLAETQYF

d_gene: -
v_gene: TRBV28
len: 14
abundance: -
j_gene: TRBJ2-7
CDR3nt: TGTGCCAGCAGTTTACCCAAGGGTTCCTACGAGCAGTACTTC
CDR3aa: CASSLPKGSYEQYF

d_gene: TRBD2
v_gene: TRBV27
len: 13
abundance: -
j_gene: TRBJ2-7
CDR3nt: TGTGCCAGCAAGGGACTAGCGGCCTACGAGCAGTACTTC
CDR3aa: CASKGLAAYEQYF

d_gene: TRBD1
v_gene: TRBV28
len: 16
abundance: -
j_gene: TRBJ2-2
CDR3nt: TGTGCCAGCAGTTCGACAGGGGAGGCGTACACCGGGGAGCTGTTTTTT
CDR3aa: CASSSTGEAYTGELFF

d_gene: -
v_gene: TRBV5-1
len: 19
abundance: -
j_gene: TRBJ2-7
CDR3nt: TGCGCCAGCAGCTTGGCCATTGACAGATCTATACTGTTCTCCTACGAGCAGTACTTC
CDR3aa: CASSLAIDRSILFSYEQYF

d_gene: TRBD1
v_gene: TRBV11-1
len: 16
abundance: -
j_gene: TRBJ1-3
CDR3nt: TGTGCCAGCAGCCCCGATTGGGCCGGGACAGCCAACACCATATATTTT
CDR3aa: CASSPDWAGTANTIYF

d_gene: -
v_gene: TRBV6-1
len: 16
abundance: -
j_gene: TRBJ1-3
CDR3nt: TGTGCCAGCAGTGAGCGAACCCATACCTCTGGAAACACCATATATTTT
CDR3aa: CASSERTHTSGNTIYF

d_gene: -
v_gene: TRBV9
len: 14
abundance: -
j_gene: TRBJ1-1
CDR3nt: TGTGCCAGCAGCGTGACAGGTACGAACACTGAAGCTTTCTTT
CDR3aa: CASSVTGTNTEAFF

d_gene: -
v_gene: TRBV5-6
len: 14
abundance: -
j_gene: TRBJ2-7
CDR3nt: TGTGCCAGCAGCCCTCGGACTTGGAGCGGCGAGCAGTACTTC
CDR3aa: CASSPRTWSGEQYF

d_gene: -
v_gene: TRBV7-9
len: 17
abundance: -
j_gene: TRBJ2-1
CDR3nt: TGTGCCAGCAGCCCGCGGAGGGACTTAAGCTCCTACAATGAGCAGTTCTTC
CDR3aa: CASSPRRDLSSYNEQFF

d_gene: TRBD1
v_gene: TRBV9
len: 16
abundance: once
j_gene: TRBJ1-4
CDR3nt: TGTGCCAGCAGCGTAGGACAGGGGACAACTAATGAAAAACTGTTTTTT
CDR3aa: CASSVGQGTTNEKLFF

d_gene: -
v_gene: TRBV7-2
len: 16
abundance: few
j_gene: TRBJ1-2
CDR3nt: TGTGCCAGCAGCTTAGTCCCGACAGGAGCTAACTATGGCTACACCTTC
CDR3aa: CASSLVPTGANYGYTF

d_gene: TRBD2
v_gene: TRBV6-1
len: 15
abundance: -
j_gene: TRBJ2-7
CDR3nt: TGTGCCAGCAGTGAGTCTTACGGGACTACCTACGAGCAGTACTTC
CDR3aa: CASSESYGTTYEQYF